Listed below are T cell receptor beta chains from one sample, sequenced in a study of identical twins. Each CDR3 protein is one row after TCRdb ran MiXCR on the 5' RACE reads. The sample records 300,000 to 400,000 distinct CDR3 sequences, 9% to 15% being singletons. This sample was shared with a second study, whose subject was yellow fever vaccine responses in identical twins.

The sequenced sample consisted of CD8+ T cells sorted from blood. Receptors originate from a woman aged 18-29 years in good health. The conserved cysteine and the conserved F or W are not part of the CDR3 here. A D gene is named only where the DNA matches it firmly.

length,V,J,D,CDR3
14,TRBV5-5,TRBJ2-5,NA,ASSWNSGASQETQY
14,TRBV12-3/TRBV12-4,TRBJ2-1,TRBD2,ASSFAGLAMGNEQF
13,TRBV12-3/TRBV12-4,TRBJ1-1,TRBD1,ASSPTGGRGTEAF
15,TRBV4-2,TRBJ2-3,TRBD2,ASSQDPSGGSPDTQY
14,TRBV5-1,TRBJ2-1,TRBD2,ASSSPSGGSYNEQF
14,TRBV28,TRBJ2-7,TRBD1,ASSPLGQGAVYEQY
12,TRBV6-5,TRBJ2-5,NA,ASSYSGGGETQY
13,TRBV6-1,TRBJ2-1,NA,ASSPLQGFDGEQF
10,TRBV5-1,TRBJ2-7,NA,ASSLEGNEQY
10,TRBV12-3/TRBV12-4,TRBJ2-1,NA,ASRLASNEQF